A single sample is the source of the 13 T cell receptor beta chains below, sequenced in a study of radiation and T cells in renal cell carcinoma. Described time point: baseline pretreatment blood. Treatment indicated: 15 Gy SBRT to primary tumor, nephrectomy 4 weeks later. Assay used: immunoSEQ multiplex PCR; TCRdb lists only in-frame clones, some missing. The table includes 110,000 to 150,000 clones, approximately 91% detected once. Sequencing used blood, obtained from a patient whose treatment included radiotherapy and nephrectomy. These receptors were taken from a woman aged 50 to 60 with renal cell carcinoma.

CDR3 in DNA: TGTGCCAGCAGACCCGGGGCCCGGGGGTACACCTTC. Translation gives CASRPGARGYTF. The chain couples TRBV2 to TRBJ1-2; TRBD1 is a possible D gene (5 bases). This CDR3 has 12 amino acids. Germline lookup yields CDR1 SNHLY and CDR2 FYNNEI. V shed 6 bases and J shed 11 bases, with 16 bases lying between them.

The J gene is TRBJ2-1, the V gene TRBV5-1; D is unclear. Germline V gives CDR1 SGHRS, CDR2 YFSETQ. The CDR3 sequence is 15 residues long. V shed 4 bases and J shed 0 bases, with 11 bases lying between them. DNA of the CDR3: TGCGCCAGCAGCACCATGTCCGGCTCCTACAATGAGCAGTTCTTC. Translation: CASSTMSGSYNEQFF. The variable domain in full, with the rest retrieved from reference TRBV5-1 and TRBJ2-1, is KAGVTQTPRYLIKTRGQQVTLSCSPISGHRSVSWYQQTPGQGLQFLFEYFSETQRNKGNFPGRFSGRQFSNSRSEMNVSTLELGDSALYLCASSTMSGSYNEQFFGPGTRLTVL.

The chain links TRBV5-1 to TRBJ1-1; no firm D call. Germline CDR1 is SGHRS and CDR2 is YFSETQ. The CDR3 extends over 13 amino acids. V was clipped by 0 bases and J by 1 base, with 4 bases between them. The CDR3: CASSLDRNTEAFF. CDR3 bases: TGCGCCAGCAGCTTGGACAGGAACACTGAAGCTTTCTTT.

This sequence joins TRBV7-9 and TRBJ2-7; tentative D call: TRBD2 (6 bases). V was clipped by 4 bases and J by 6 bases, with 16 bases between them. This CDR3 is 14 amino acids long. Germline-derived CDR1 and CDR2 are SEHNR and FQNEAQ (reference sequence). The CDR3 protein is CASSSTRRGFEQYF. Written as DNA, the CDR3 is TGTGCCAGCAGCTCAACCCGGAGGGGATTCGAGCAGTACTTC.

V is TRBV6-5 and J is TRBJ1-2; D not resolved. This CDR3 comprises 14 residues. The V and J ends lost 0 bases and 6 bases respectively, with 11 bases between them. Germline-derived CDR1 and CDR2 are MNHEY and SVGAGI. The CDR3 coding sequence is TGTGCCAGCAGTTACTCGAGGCAGGAAGATGGCTACACCTTC. This sequence encodes CASSYSRQEDGYTF.

This sequence joins TRBV9 and TRBJ1-1, with a tentative D call TRBD1 (6 bases). The germline V and J ends were trimmed by 0 bases and 1 base, with 13 bases remaining between them. Germline V gene data show CDR1 as SGDLS and CDR2 as YYNGEE. The CDR3 spans 16 residues. Here the CDR3 DNA reads TGTGCCAGCAGCGTAGCTACCGGACAGACGAACACTGAAGCTTTCTTT. It specifies CASSVATGQTNTEAFF. The variable domain in full, with the rest retrieved from reference TRBV9 and TRBJ1-1, is DSGVTQTPKHLITATGQRVTLRCSPRSGDLSVYWYQQSLDQGLQFLIQYYNGEERAKGNILERFSAQQFPDLHSELNLSSLELGDSALYFCASSVATGQTNTEAFFGQGTRLTVV.

This clone was recorded once. This sequence joins TRBV7-8 and TRBJ1-6, with 9 nucleotides matching TRBD1. The CDR3 extends over 17 amino acids. J lost 8 bases, V lost 9 bases, and 17 bases had no gene match. Germline CDR1 is SGHVS and CDR2 is FQNEAQ. The CDR3 loop reads CARARLDRGFSDSPLHF. The CDR3 region has the DNA TGTGCCAGGGCCCGACTGGACAGGGGCTTCTCGGATTCACCCCTCCACTTT.

The rearrangement uses TRBV6-1 and TRBJ2-1; 9 bases align to TRBD2. Germline V CDR1 and CDR2: MNHNS, SASEGT. V lost 7 bases to trimming and J lost 3 bases; unmatched junction nucleotides: 7. CDR3 length: 15 amino acids. CDR3 nucleotide sequence: TGTGCCAGCACTACAGCGGGGGGCGGCTACAATGAGCAGTTCTTC. Its protein product is CASTTAGGGYNEQFF.

The chain links TRBV6-5 to TRBJ1-1; D is perhaps TRBD1 (6 bases). Per germline, CDR1 MNHEY and CDR2 SVGAGI. The CDR3 is made up of 13 amino acids. V was cut by 7 bases and J by 0 bases, with 9 bases left in between. As DNA, the CDR3 is TGTGCCAGCAAACAGGGACTGAACACTGAAGCTTTCTTT. Translating it yields CASKQGLNTEAFF.

This chain connects TRBV15 to TRBJ1-4; 8 bases fit TRBD1. The germline V gene has CDR1 LNHNV and CDR2 YYDKDF (reference sequence). The CDR3 has 16 residues. The junction had 7 bases not matched to a gene; V was cut back by 0 bases and J by 7 bases. CDR3 sequence: CATSRDKGRGLEKLFF. DNA of the CDR3: TGTGCCACCAGCAGAGATAAAGGCAGGGGGCTTGAAAAACTGTTTTTT. Full variable domain (remainder filled in from reference TRBV15 and TRBJ1-4): DAMVIQNPRYQVTQFGKPVTLSCSQTLNHNVMYWYQQKSSQAPKLLFHYYDKDFNNEADTPDNFQSRRPNTSFCFLDIRSPGLGDTAMYLCATSRDKGRGLEKLFFGSGTQLSVL.

The chain is built from TRBV7-9 and TRBJ1-1, with no clear D. The germline V gene has CDR1 SEHNR and CDR2 FQNEAQ (reference sequence). CDR3 size: 15 residues. The V end lost 5 bases, the J end lost 0 bases, and 13 bases lay between the germline ends. The CDR3 DNA sequence: TGTGCCAGCAGCCGTCTCGGGAGTCTGAACACTGAAGCTTTCTTT. Its translation: CASSRLGSLNTEAFF.

The chain couples TRBV11-1 to TRBJ1-6; D is ambiguous. Trimming stripped 6 bases from V and 7 bases from J, with 13 bases between. The CDR3 consists of 14 residues. CDR1 and CDR2 from the germline V gene are SGHAT and FQDESV (reference sequence). CDR3 sequence: CASSDGLLNSPLHF. CDR3 in DNA: TGTGCCAGCAGTGATGGACTTTTAAATTCACCCCTCCACTTT.

This clone came up a few times. The CDR3 nucleotides are TGCGCCAGCAGCCAAGTGGTCCAGCCCCAGCATTTT. Amino acids: CASSQVVQPQHF. The J gene is TRBJ1-5, the V gene TRBV4-1; unclear D gene. This CDR3 is 12 amino acids long. Trimming removed 1 base from V and 7 bases from J, with 5 bases in between. Germline V gene data show CDR1 as MGHRA and CDR2 as YSYEKL.